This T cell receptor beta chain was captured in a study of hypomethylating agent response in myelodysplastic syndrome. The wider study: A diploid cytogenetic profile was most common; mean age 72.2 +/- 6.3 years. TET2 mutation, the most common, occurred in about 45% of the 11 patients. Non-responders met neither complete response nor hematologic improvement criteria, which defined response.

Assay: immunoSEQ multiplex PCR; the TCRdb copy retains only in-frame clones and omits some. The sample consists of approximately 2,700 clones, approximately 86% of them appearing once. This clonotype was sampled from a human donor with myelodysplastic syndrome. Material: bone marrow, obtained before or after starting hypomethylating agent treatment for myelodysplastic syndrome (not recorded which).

The CDR3 reads CASSLGESQWYF. CDR3 bases: TGTGCCAGCAGTTTAGGGGAGAGTCAATGGTACTTC. The chain links TRBV28 to TRBJ2-5; D may be TRBD2 (5 bases). Between the trimmed V and J ends, which lost 2 bases and 13 bases, there was a span of 14 bases. Germline CDR1 reads MDHEN; CDR2 reads SYDVKM. The CDR3 totals 12 residues. Full variable domain (outside the CDR3, taken from reference TRBV28 and TRBJ2-5): DVKVTQSSRYLVKRTGEKVFLECVQDMDHENMFWYRQDPGLGLRLIYFSYDVKMKEKGDIPEGYSVSREKKERFSLILESASTNQTSMYLCASSLGESQWYFGPGTRLLVL.